The T cell receptor beta chain described here comes from a study of cytomegalovirus exposure and HLA in healthy donors. 60 Vbeta and 13 Jbeta primers were used in PCR. Some clones are missing from TCRdb's copy, which holds only in-frame ones; the method was immunoSEQ multiplex PCR. The repertoire includes under 200,000 clones, roughly 80% of them detected once, and around 2.2% sits in the top ten. The CDR3 loop spans 15 amino acids. The V segment lost 1 base and the J segment 8 bases; nucleotides outside the gene matches: 7. Germline V gene data show CDR1 as KGHSH and CDR2 as LQKENI. The gene calls are TRBV18 and TRBJ1-4; 7 nucleotides agree with TRBD1. The sequenced sample consisted of PBMCs. This sequence was found in a man in his fifties or sixties in good health and CMV-seropositive. In DNA, the CDR3 is TGTGCCAGCTCACCACGACCGACAGGGTCGGAAAAACTGTTTTTT. It codes for CASSPRPTGSEKLFF.